Included here is one T cell receptor beta chain sequence, with context. Its antigen is undetermined. This CDR3 comprises 14 residues. The germline V gene has CDR1 SGHRS and CDR2 YFSETQ. The V and J ends lost 4 bases and 4 bases, in that order; junction bases with no gene match: 6. This table comes from immunoSEQ multiplex PCR, and its TCRdb copy is limited to in-frame clones, with some not included. Of 20,000 to 25,000 clones listed, approximately 94% were seen once; the top ten hold around 2%. The regulatory T cell sort gate was CD4+CD25hiCD127low/negative. This sample was taken from a study of B cell selection in AIRE deficiency. Study results and caveats: Patient Tconv cells held around a third of Treg sequences shared by healthy donors. Patient Tconv and Treg cells showed healthy-like TCRBV usage, CDR3 length, diversity.

The sample comprised Tregs sorted from PBMCs. The receptor comes from a human donor with AIRE deficiency. The rearrangement links TRBV5-1 to TRBJ1-1, with TRBD1 matching over 8 bases. As DNA, the CDR3 is TGCGCCAGCAGCGGACAGGGCTACGGCACTGAAGCTTTCTTT. Its protein is CASSGQGYGTEAFF.